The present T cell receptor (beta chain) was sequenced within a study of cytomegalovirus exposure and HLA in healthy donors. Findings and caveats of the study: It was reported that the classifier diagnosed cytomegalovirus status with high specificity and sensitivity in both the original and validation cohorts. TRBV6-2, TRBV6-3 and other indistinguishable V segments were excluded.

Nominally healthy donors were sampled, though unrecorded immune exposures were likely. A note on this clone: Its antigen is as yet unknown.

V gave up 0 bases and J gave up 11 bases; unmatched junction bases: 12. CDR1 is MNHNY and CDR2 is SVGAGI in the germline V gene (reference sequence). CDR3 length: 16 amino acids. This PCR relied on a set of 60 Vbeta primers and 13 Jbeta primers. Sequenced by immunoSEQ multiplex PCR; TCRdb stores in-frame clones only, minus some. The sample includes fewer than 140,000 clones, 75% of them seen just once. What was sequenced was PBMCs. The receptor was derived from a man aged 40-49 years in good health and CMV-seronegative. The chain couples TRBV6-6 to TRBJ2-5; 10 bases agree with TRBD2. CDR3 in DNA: TGTGCCAGCAGTTACTCCCTAGCGGGGGATTCGCAAGAGCAGTACTTC. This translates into CASSYSLAGDSQEQYF.